This TCR beta chain is drawn from a study of regulatory T cells in long-lasting Graves disease. This clonotype appeared a few times. Antigen: not known. The CDR3 has 13 residues. Per the germline V gene, CDR1 is DFQATT and CDR2 is SNEGSKA (reference sequence). The V and J ends lost 4 bases and 2 bases respectively, with 9 bases between them. Noted time point: newly diagnosed GD, antithyroid drugs for less than 3 months. PBMCs were the source of the RNA used for TCR sequencing. Study-wide results and limits: Persistent disease exhibited a predilection for TRBV28, TRBJ1-2 and TRBJ2-5. The researchers studied only peripheral blood, not thyroid tissue.

Combining iRepertoire HTBI primers with Arm-PCR of CDR3 regions, the authors built TCR beta libraries. Original processing notes: Identified segments across samples numbered 55 to 70 TRBV and around 13 TRBJ. Using its own MiXCR run on the multiplex PCR reads, TCRdb lists one record per CDR3 protein. Here the V and J calls rest on TCRdb's processing, not on the authors' analysis. The sample holds a few hundred thousand distinct CDR3 sequences, over 15% seen once. These data also formed part of another study, on T cells in Graves' hyperthyroidism and ophthalmopathy.

The material sequenced was peripheral blood mononuclear cells (PBMCs), taken at new diagnosis, from a patient treated with antithyroid drugs. The chain joins TRBV20-1 to TRBJ2-1; D possibly corresponds to TRBD2 (5 bases). This clonotype originated in a man between 40 and 49 years old with Graves disease. CDR3 in DNA: TGCAGTGCTACTCGTAGCGCCTACAATGAGCAGTTCTTC. It translates to CSATRSAYNEQFF.